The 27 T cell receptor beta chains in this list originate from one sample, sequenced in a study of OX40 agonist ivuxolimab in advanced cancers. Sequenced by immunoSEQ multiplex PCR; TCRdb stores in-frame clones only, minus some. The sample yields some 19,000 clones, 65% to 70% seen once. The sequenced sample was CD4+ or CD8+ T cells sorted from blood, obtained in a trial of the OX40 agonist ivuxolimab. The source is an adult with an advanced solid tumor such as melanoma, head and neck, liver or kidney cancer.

The CDR3, as DNA: TGTGCCAGCAGCCTCGGTGGCAGGGGTAATCAGCCCCAGCATTTT. This gives the protein CASSLGGRGNQPQHF. J is TRBJ1-5 and V is TRBV6-4, with D perhaps TRBD1 (6 bases). With 6 bases removed from V and 4 bases from J, the gap between germline ends came to 16 bases. The CDR3 contains 15 residues. Germline-derived CDR1 and CDR2 are MRHNA and SNTAGT.

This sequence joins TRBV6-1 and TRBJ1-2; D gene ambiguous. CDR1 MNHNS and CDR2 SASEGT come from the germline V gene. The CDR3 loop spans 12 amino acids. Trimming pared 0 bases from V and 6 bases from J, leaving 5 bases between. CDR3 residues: CASSEAWNGYTF. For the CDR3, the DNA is TGTGCCAGCAGTGAAGCGTGGAATGGCTACACCTTC.

The CDR3 coding sequence is TGTGCCAGCAGTTCTAGCGGGGGGGCTTACAATGAGCAGTTCTTC. This gives the protein CASSSSGGAYNEQFF. J is TRBJ2-1 and V is TRBV7-9; the match to TRBD2 covers 12 bases. V shed 6 bases and J 4 bases; nucleotides not matched to a gene: 4. Germline-derived CDR1 and CDR2 are SEHNR and FQNEAQ (reference sequence). The CDR3 consists of 15 residues.

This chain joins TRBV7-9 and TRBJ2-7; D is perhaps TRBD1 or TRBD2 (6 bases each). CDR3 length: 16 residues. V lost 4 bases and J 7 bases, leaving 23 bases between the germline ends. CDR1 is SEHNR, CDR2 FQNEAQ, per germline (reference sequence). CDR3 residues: CASSSMPGGLLGEQYF. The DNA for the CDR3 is TGTGCCAGCAGCTCAATGCCCGGGGGCCTGCTGGGGGAGCAGTACTTC.

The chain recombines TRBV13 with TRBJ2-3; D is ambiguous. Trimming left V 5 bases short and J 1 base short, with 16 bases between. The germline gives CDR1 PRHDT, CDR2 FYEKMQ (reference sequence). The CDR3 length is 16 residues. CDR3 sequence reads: CASSLKGGGGTDTQYF. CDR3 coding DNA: TGTGCCAGCAGCCTGAAAGGTGGCGGAGGCACAGATACGCAGTATTTT.

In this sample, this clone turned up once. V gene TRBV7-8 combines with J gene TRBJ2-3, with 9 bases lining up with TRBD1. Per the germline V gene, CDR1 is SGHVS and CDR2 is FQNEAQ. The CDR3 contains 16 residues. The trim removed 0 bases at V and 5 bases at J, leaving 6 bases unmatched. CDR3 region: CASSLAGTGNKDTQYF. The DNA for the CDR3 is TGTGCCAGCAGCTTAGCCGGGACAGGGAACAAAGATACGCAGTATTTT.

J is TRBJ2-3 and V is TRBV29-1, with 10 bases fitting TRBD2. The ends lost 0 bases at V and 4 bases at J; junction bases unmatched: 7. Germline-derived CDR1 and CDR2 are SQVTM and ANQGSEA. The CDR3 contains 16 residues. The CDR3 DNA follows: TGCAGCGTTGAAGATCGGCTAGCGGGAGTTTCAGATACGCAGTATTTT. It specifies CSVEDRLAGVSDTQYF.

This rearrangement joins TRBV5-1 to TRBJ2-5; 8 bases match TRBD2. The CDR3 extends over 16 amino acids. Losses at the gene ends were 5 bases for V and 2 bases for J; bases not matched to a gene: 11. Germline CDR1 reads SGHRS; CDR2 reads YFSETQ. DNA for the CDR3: TGCGCCAGCAGTCGGAGCAGCGGGGGCCTTCAAGAGACCCAGTACTTC. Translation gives CASSRSSGGLQETQYF. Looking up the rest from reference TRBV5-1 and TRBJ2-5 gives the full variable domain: KAGVTQTPRYLIKTRGQQVTLSCSPISGHRSVSWYQQTPGQGLQFLFEYFSETQRNKGNFPGRFSGRQFSNSRSEMNVSTLELGDSALYLCASSRSSGGLQETQYFGPGTRLLVL.

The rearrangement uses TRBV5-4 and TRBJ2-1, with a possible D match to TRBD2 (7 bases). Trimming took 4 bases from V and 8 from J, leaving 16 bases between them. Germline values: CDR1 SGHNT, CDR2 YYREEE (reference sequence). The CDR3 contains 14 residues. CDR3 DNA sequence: TGTGCCAGCAGCGACCCAGGGGCGGGGGATGAGCAGTTCTTC. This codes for CASSDPGAGDEQFF.

CDR3 in amino acids: CASSPSRDSYEQYF. The CDR3 region has the DNA TGTGCCAGCAGCCCCTCCCGGGACAGCTACGAGCAGTACTTC. The rearrangement links TRBV11-3 to TRBJ2-7, with 7 bases aligning to TRBD1. Germline loops: CDR1 SGHNT, CDR2 YENEEA. This CDR3 region has 14 residues. V lost 5 bases, J lost 3 bases, and 7 bases stayed unmatched.

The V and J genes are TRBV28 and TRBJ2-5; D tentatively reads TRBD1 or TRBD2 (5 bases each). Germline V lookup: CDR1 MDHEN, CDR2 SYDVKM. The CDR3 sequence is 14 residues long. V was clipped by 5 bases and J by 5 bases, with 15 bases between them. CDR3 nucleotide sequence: TGTGCCAGCAGTCACTCCGGGACCCAGGAGACCCAGTACTTC. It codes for CASSHSGTQETQYF.

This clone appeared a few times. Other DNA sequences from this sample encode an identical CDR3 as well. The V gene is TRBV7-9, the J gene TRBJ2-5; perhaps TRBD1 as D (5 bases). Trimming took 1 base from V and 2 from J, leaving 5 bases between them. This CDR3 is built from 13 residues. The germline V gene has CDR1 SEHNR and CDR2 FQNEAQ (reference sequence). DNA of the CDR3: TGTGCCAGCAGCTTAGGACAGCAAGAGACCCAGTACTTC. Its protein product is CASSLGQQETQYF.

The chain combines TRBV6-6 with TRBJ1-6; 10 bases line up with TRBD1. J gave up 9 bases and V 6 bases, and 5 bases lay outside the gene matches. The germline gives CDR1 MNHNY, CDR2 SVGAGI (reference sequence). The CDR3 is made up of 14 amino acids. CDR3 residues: CASSPGTGVSPLHF. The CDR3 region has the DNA TGTGCCAGCAGCCCCGGGACAGGGGTTTCACCCCTCCACTTT.

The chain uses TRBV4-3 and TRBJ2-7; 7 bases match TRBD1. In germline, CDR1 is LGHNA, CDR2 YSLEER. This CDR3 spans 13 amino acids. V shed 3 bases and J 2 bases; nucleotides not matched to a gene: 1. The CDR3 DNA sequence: TGCGCCAGCAGCCAGGGACAGACCTACGAGCAGTACTTC. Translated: CASSQGQTYEQYF.

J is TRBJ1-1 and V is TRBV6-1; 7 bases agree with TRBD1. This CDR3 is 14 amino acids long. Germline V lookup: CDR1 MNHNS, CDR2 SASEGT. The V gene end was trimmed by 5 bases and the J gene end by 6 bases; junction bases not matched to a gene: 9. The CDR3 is CASSQMGQQPEAFF. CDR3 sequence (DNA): TGTGCCAGCAGTCAAATGGGACAGCAACCTGAAGCTTTCTTT.

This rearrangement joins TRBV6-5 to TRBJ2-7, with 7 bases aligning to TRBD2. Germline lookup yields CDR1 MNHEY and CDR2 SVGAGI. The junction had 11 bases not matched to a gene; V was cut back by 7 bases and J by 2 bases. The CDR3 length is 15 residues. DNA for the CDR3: TGTGCCAGCACCCCATATGGGGGGGGTACCTACGAGCAGTACTTC. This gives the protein CASTPYGGGTYEQYF.

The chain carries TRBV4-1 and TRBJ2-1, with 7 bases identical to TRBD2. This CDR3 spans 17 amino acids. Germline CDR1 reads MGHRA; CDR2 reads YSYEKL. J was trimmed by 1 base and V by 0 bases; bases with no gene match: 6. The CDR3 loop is CASSQDFIAGSYNEQFF. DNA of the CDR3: TGCGCCAGCAGCCAAGATTTTATAGCGGGTTCCTACAATGAGCAGTTCTTC.

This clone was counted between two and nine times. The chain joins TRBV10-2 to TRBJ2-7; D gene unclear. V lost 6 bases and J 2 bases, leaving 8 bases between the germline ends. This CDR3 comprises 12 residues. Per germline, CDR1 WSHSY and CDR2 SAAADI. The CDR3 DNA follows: TGCGCCAGCAGAGATGCCCCCTACGAGCAGTACTTC. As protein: CASRDAPYEQYF.

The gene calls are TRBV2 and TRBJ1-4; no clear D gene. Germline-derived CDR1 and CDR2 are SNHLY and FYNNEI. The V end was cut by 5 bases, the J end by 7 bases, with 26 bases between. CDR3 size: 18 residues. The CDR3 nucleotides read TGTGCCAGCAGTCTAAGACGGGTTGACCTGCCCTTTAGTGAAAAACTGTTTTTT. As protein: CASSLRRVDLPFSEKLFF.

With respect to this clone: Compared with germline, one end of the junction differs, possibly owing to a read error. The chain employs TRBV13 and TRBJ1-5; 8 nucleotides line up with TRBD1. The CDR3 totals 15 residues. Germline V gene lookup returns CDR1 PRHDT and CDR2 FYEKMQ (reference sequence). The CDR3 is CASSQDQGAGQPQHF. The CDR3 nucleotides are TGCGCCAGCAGCCAAGATCAGGGGGCTGGACAGCCCCAGCATTTT.

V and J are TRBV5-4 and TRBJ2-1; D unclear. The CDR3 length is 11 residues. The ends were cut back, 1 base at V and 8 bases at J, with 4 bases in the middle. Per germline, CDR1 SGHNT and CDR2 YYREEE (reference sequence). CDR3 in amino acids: CASSLSDEQFF. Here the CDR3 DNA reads TGTGCCAGCAGCTTGTCAGATGAGCAGTTCTTC.

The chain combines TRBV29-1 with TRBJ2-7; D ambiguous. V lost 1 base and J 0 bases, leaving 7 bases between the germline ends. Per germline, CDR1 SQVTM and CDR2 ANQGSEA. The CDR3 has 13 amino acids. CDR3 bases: TGCAGCGTTGAAGTCCACGACTCCTACGAGCAGTACTTC. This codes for CSVEVHDSYEQYF.

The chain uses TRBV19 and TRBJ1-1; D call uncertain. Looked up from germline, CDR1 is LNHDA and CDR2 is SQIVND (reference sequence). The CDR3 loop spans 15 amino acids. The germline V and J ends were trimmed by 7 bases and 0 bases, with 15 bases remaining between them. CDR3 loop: CASTIGLGLNTEAFF. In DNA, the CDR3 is TGTGCCAGTACCATTGGCTTGGGGTTGAACACTGAAGCTTTCTTT.

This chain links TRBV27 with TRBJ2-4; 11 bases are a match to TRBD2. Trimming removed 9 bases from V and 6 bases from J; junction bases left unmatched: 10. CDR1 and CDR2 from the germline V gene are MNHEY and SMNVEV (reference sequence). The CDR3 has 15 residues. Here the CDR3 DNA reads TGTGCCAGTAGGGGGTTAGGACTAGCGGGAAACATTCAGTACTTC. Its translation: CASRGLGLAGNIQYF.

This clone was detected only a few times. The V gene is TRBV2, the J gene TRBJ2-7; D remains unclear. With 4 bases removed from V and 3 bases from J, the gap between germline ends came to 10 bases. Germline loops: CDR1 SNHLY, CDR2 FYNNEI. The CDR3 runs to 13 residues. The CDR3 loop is CASSVSSDYEQYF. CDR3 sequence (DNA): TGTGCCAGCAGTGTTTCGTCGGACTACGAGCAGTACTTC.

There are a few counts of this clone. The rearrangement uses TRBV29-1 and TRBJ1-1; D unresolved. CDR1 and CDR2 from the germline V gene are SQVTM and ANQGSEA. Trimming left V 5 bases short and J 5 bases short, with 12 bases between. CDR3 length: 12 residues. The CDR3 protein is CSVNPGETEAFF. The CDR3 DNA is TGCAGCGTTAACCCTGGGGAAACTGAAGCTTTCTTT.

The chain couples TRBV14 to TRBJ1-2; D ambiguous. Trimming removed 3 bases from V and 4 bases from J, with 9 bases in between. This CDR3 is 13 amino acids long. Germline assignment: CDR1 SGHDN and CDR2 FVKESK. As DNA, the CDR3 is TGTGCCAGCAGCCACGCGGCCTCCTATGGCTACACCTTC. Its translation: CASSHAASYGYTF. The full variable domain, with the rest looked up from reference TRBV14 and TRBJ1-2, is EAGVTQFPSHSVIEKGQTVTLRCDPISGHDNLYWYRRVMGKEIKFLLHFVKESKQDESGMPNNRFLAERTGGTYSTLKVQPAELEDSGVYFCASSHAASYGYTFGSGTRLTVV.